This entry describes one T cell receptor (beta chain). This clonotype was detected only a few times. What this receptor recognizes is not known. No quality values exist for individual bases; no much larger clone is one base distant. The sample belongs to a study of T-cell memory formation after mild COVID-19 (dated by TCRdb to the early 2020s). With respect to the entire study: TCR sequence clusters from the two donors were found to be largely donor specific. In a couple of donors, T-cell clones that expanded and contracted after mild COVID-19 were tracked by sequencing TCRalpha and TCRbeta repertoires over time. The cohort was made up of two young adult volunteers, one female and one male, who were previously healthy.

V ends up 5 bases short and J 6 bases short, with an unmatched junction base count of 6. The germline V gene (reference sequence) supplies CDR1 SEHNR and CDR2 FQNEAQ. The CDR3 sequence holds 15 residues, the cysteine and phenylalanine included. Only CDR3 DNA remains: 45 bases, in frame from the first base. Study-level results and caveats: The study included only a couple of mild cases, and larger cohorts that include severe cases with pre-infection samples were judged to be necessary. Clones that contracted from day 15 to 85 showed balanced CD4/CD8 phenotypes, whereas a second wave of clones that expanded from day 15 to 37 leaned towards CD4+. Contracting CD4+ clones were found mainly in CM and EM memory subsets, while CD8+ clones were enriched in EMRA. The second-wave clones that peaked on day 37 were not confirmed to be SARS-CoV-2 specific. Some responding clones were detected in pre-infection memory, which suggested that pre-existing cross-reactive memory T cells had joined the SARS-CoV-2 response.

Sequencing used an Illumina NovaSeq 6000. cDNA libraries for TCRalpha and TCRbeta were prepared by 5'RACE using constant-segment primers, with sample barcodes and unique molecular identifiers added. Trizol reagent was used to extract RNA from every sample. Libraries were amplified in two PCR steps, with a second sample barcode and Illumina TruSeq adapters added in the second step. The libraries were sequenced on an Illumina NovaSeq using 2 x 150 bp paired-end reads. As for the authors' bioinformatics: With migec v1.2.7, reads were demultiplexed and then collapsed into UMI-guided consensus sequences. Using mixcr v2.1.11, UMI consensuses were aligned to TRA and TRB V and J templates and then assembled into clonotypes. Clonotypes were classified as expanded or contracted when called significant by both edgeR and NoisET, with noise models trained on biological replicates. For edgeR calls, a false discovery rate-adjusted p below 0.01 and a log2 fold-change threshold of 1 were applied. As an exploratory analysis of dynamics, max-normalized trajectories of the 1000 most abundant clonotypes were examined with PCA combined with hierarchical clustering. Separately sequenced CD4+ and CD8+ repertoires were used to assign a CD4 or CD8 phenotype to each responding clone. TCRdb took the public reads, trimmed them with fastp at Q25, ran MiXCR for clone calling and kept in-frame beta chains. CDR3 protein sequences are deduplicated, and each keeps its most common genes and DNA. The V and J calls were determined by TCRdb, not by the authors. The sample has around 530,000 distinct CDR3 sequences on record, about 20% of them singletons. Jointly, the top ten make up 7% to 9% of the sample.

Ficoll-Paque density gradient centrifugation was the method used to isolate PBMCs. The TCR was taken from an adult woman who had mild COVID-19 (a few samples of this study predate the infection). The sample titles of this study are shuffled in the database, so cell type and time point are left out; the donor was told from shared clones. The sequenced sample consisted of PBMCs or a T cell subset sorted from them (not recorded which). This sequence uses TRBV7-9 and TRBJ2-1; TRBD1 lines up with 11 middle nucleotides. The CDR3 has the sequence CASSPSGTGGNEQFF. The DNA sequence is TGTGCCAGCAGCCCCTCCGGGACAGGGGGCAATGAGCAGTTCTTC. Here the CDR3 is joined to the reference TRBV7-9 and TRBJ2-1 genes, and the full variable domain is: DTGVSQNPRHKITKRGQNVTFRCDPISEHNRLYWYRQTLGQGPEFLTYFQNEAQLEKSRLLSDRFSAERPKGSFSTLEIQRTEQGDSAMYLCASSPSGTGGNEQFFGPGTRLTVL.